These 13 T cell receptor beta chains came from one sample sequenced in a study of blood T cell repertoires in COVID-19. Produced via immunoSEQ multiplex PCR; TCRdb's table is partial and in-frame only. The table lists more than 350,000 clones, 70% to 90% of them singletons. Sequenced sample: peripheral blood. These receptor sequences come from a woman in her twenties or thirties with COVID-19, enrolled during active disease.

This chain links TRBV11-2 with TRBJ2-7; 10 bases agree with TRBD1. V was pared by 5 bases and J by 3 bases, with 4 bases of the junction left unmatched. The germline V gene has CDR1 SGHAT and CDR2 FQNNGV. The CDR3 extends over 14 amino acids. In DNA form, the CDR3 reads TGTGCCAGCAGCCAAGGACAGGGGGTCTACGAGCAGTACTTC. Translated, it gives CASSQGQGVYEQYF. Filled out from reference TRBV11-2 and TRBJ2-7, the complete variable domain reads EAGVAQSPRYKIIEKRQSVAFWCNPISGHATLYWYQQILGQGPKLLIQFQNNGVVDDSQLPKDRFSAERLKGVDSTLKIQPAKLEDSAVYLCASSQGQGVYEQYFGPGTRLTVT.

V gene TRBV9 combines with J gene TRBJ2-3; D remains unclear. Germline assignment: CDR1 SGDLS and CDR2 YYNGEE. The CDR3 totals 15 residues. Trimming pared 2 bases from V and 2 bases from J, leaving 12 bases between. This CDR3 reads CASSVIRSATDTQYF. The CDR3 bases are TGTGCCAGCAGCGTTATCCGGAGTGCCACAGATACGCAGTATTTT. The full variable domain, rest sourced from reference TRBV9 and TRBJ2-3, is DSGVTQTPKHLITATGQRVTLRCSPRSGDLSVYWYQQSLDQGLQFLIQYYNGEERAKGNILERFSAQQFPDLHSELNLSSLELGDSALYFCASSVIRSATDTQYFGPGTRLTVL.

This clone was observed once. The CDR3 loop is CASSPMAGGSPYEQYF. In nucleotides, the CDR3 is TGTGCCAGTAGTCCTATGGCGGGAGGTTCCCCCTACGAGCAGTACTTC. The chain joins TRBV19 to TRBJ2-7, with TRBD2 identical over 8 bases. The V segment lost 5 bases and the J segment 2 bases; nucleotides outside the gene matches: 11. CDR3 size: 16 residues. Germline CDR1 LNHDA, CDR2 SQIVND (reference sequence).

The CDR3: CATSDRQGTDTQYF. CDR3 nucleotide sequence: TGTGCCACCAGTGACAGACAGGGAACAGATACGCAGTATTTT. The chain couples TRBV24-1 to TRBJ2-3, with 7 positions matching TRBD1. The CDR3 is made up of 14 amino acids. The V gene's germline CDR1 is KGHDR and CDR2 SFDVKD. With V trimmed by 4 bases and J by 3 bases, 3 bases remained unmatched.

The rearrangement uses TRBV5-1 and TRBJ2-7; 9 bases map to TRBD2. CDR1 SGHRS and CDR2 YFSETQ come from the germline V gene. The junction had 8 bases not matched to a gene; V was cut back by 0 bases and J by 7 bases. The CDR3 extends over 15 amino acids. CDR3 bases: TGCGCCAGCAGCTTGGTAGCGGGGGCAATGAGGGAGCAGTACTTC. Its protein is CASSLVAGAMREQYF. Together with reference TRBV5-1 and TRBJ2-7, the CDR3 gives the full variable domain: KAGVTQTPRYLIKTRGQQVTLSCSPISGHRSVSWYQQTPGQGLQFLFEYFSETQRNKGNFPGRFSGRQFSNSRSEMNVSTLELGDSALYLCASSLVAGAMREQYFGPGTRLTVT.

The chain employs TRBV7-9 and TRBJ2-1, with 14 bases fitting TRBD2. Trimming at V came to 6 bases and at J to 0 bases, leaving 10 bases not matched to a gene. From germline, CDR1 is SEHNR and CDR2 FQNEAQ (reference sequence). This CDR3 region has 19 residues. The CDR3 sequence is CASSSTGTSGGSSYNEQFF. The CDR3, as DNA: TGTGCCAGCAGTTCAACCGGGACTAGCGGGGGAAGCTCCTACAATGAGCAGTTCTTC.

A remark on this clone: Distinct nucleotide sequences in the sample also encode this CDR3. The chain links TRBV9 to TRBJ2-7, with 10 bases that match TRBD2. The CDR3 length is 14 residues. Losses at the gene ends were 3 bases for V and 3 bases for J; bases not matched to a gene: 3. Looked up from germline, CDR1 is SGDLS and CDR2 is YYNGEE. The CDR3 nucleotides read TGTGCCAGCAGCGCGGGACTAGCGAGCTACGAGCAGTACTTC. Its protein product is CASSAGLASYEQYF. Full variable domain (outside the CDR3, taken from reference TRBV9 and TRBJ2-7): DSGVTQTPKHLITATGQRVTLRCSPRSGDLSVYWYQQSLDQGLQFLIQYYNGEERAKGNILERFSAQQFPDLHSELNLSSLELGDSALYFCASSAGLASYEQYFGPGTRLTVT.

The genes are TRBV28 and TRBJ2-2, with 8 bases aligning to TRBD2. The V gene end was trimmed by 2 bases and the J gene end by 3 bases; junction bases not matched to a gene: 5. The V gene's germline CDR1 is MDHEN and CDR2 SYDVKM. The CDR3 length is 16 residues. CDR3 protein: CASSLSGSGDTGELFF. Written as DNA, the CDR3 is TGTGCCAGCAGTTTAAGCGGGAGTGGGGACACCGGGGAGCTGTTTTTT.

J is TRBJ2-1 and V is TRBV2; 11 bases agree with TRBD2. Germline V gene lookup returns CDR1 SNHLY and CDR2 FYNNEI. The CDR3 runs to 15 residues. Trimming removed 6 bases from V and 4 bases from J; junction bases left unmatched: 5. CDR3 in DNA: TGTGCCAGCAGGCTAACTAGCGGGAGTTACAATGAGCAGTTCTTC. It encodes CASRLTSGSYNEQFF.

The genes are TRBV3-1 (or the pseudogene TRBV3-2) and TRBJ2-1; 9 bases are shared with TRBD2. The J segment lost 4 bases and the V segment lost 4 bases, leaving 5 bases of the junction unmatched. The CDR3 spans 15 residues. The germline gives CDR1 LGHDT, CDR2 YNNKEL (reference sequence). Here the CDR3 reads CASSPEREVYNEQFF. The CDR3 DNA follows: TGTGCCAGCAGCCCCGAGCGGGAGGTGTACAATGAGCAGTTCTTC.

This clone was observed once. This CDR3 is also generated by other DNA sequences in the sample. The chain has TRBV19 and TRBJ1-1; D is unresolved. CDR1 is LNHDA and CDR2 is SQIVND in the germline V gene (reference sequence). Trimming removed 1 base from V and 1 base from J, with 7 bases in between. The CDR3 totals 14 residues. CDR3 sequence reads: CASSIGQKNTEAFF. In nucleotides, the CDR3 is TGTGCCAGTAGTATAGGACAAAAGAACACTGAAGCTTTCTTT.

This clone was found a few times. The V and J genes are TRBV19 and TRBJ1-1; D perhaps matches TRBD1 (5 bases). The germline CDR1 and CDR2 sequences are LNHDA and SQIVND (reference sequence). Trimming removed 0 bases at V and 0 bases at J, with 14 bases between. The CDR3 extends over 17 amino acids. DNA for the CDR3: TGTGCCAGTAGTATAGATCAGCAGGGATGGGTGAACACTGAAGCTTTCTTT. Amino acid sequence: CASSIDQQGWVNTEAFF.

The V call is TRBV28, the J call TRBJ2-7; the D gene is possibly TRBD2 (6 bases). The CDR3 has 12 residues. V was clipped by 4 bases and J by 5 bases, with 9 bases between them. Germline V gives CDR1 MDHEN, CDR2 SYDVKM. CDR3 nucleotides: TGTGCCAGCAGTTCCGCGGGACACGAGCAGTACTTC. Its translation: CASSSAGHEQYF. Based on the CDR3 plus reference TRBV28 and TRBJ2-7, the full variable domain is DVKVTQSSRYLVKRTGEKVFLECVQDMDHENMFWYRQDPGLGLRLIYFSYDVKMKEKGDIPEGYSVSREKKERFSLILESASTNQTSMYLCASSSAGHEQYFGPGTRLTVT.